This T cell receptor (beta chain) was recorded in a study of T cells in Graves' hyperthyroidism and ophthalmopathy. The CDR3 has 14 amino acids. Per germline, CDR1 LGHDT and CDR2 YNNKEL (reference sequence). RNA transcripts served as the template for amplifying TCR beta CDR3 regions. The HTBI primer set drove a first-round RT-PCR of the TCR CDR3. TCRdb re-derived calls from the multiplex PCR reads in MiXCR, one entry per CDR3 protein. Found here are under 550,000 distinct CDR3 sequences, less than 20% of them singletons; the top ten hold roughly 47%. Concerning this clonotype itself: A read error may explain this, as a much larger clone is one base away.

The rearrangement joins TRBV3-1 to TRBJ2-1; 8 nucleotides match TRBD1. The origin of this receptor is a man in his forties with Graves' ophthalmopathy. Sequencing was done on a sample of blood. CDR3 protein: CASGQGQGPNEQFF. Here the CDR3 DNA reads TGTGCCAGCGGCCAAGGACAGGGCCCCAATGAGCAGTTCTTC.